The present T cell receptor (beta chain) was sequenced within a study of T cell responses to AZD1222 COVID-19 vaccine. Study conclusions and caveats: A rise in Spike-specific TCR breadth and depth followed two AZD1222 doses. Donors were mostly white British, more females; clonal diversity possibly underestimated.

Assay used: immunoSEQ multiplex PCR; TCRdb lists only in-frame clones, some missing. The table shows about 88,000 clones, with approximately 88% occurring only once. The germline V and J ends were trimmed by 4 bases and 0 bases, with 10 bases remaining between them. CDR1 and CDR2 from the germline V gene are SGDLS and YYNGEE. This CDR3 comprises 15 residues. In its sample, this clone was seen a few times. Its antigen remains unknown. The specimen comprised peripheral blood, sampled 28 days after the second AZD1222 dose. The source of this sequence is an adult who received the AZD1222 COVID-19 vaccine. The genes are TRBV9 and TRBJ1-4; D may be TRBD1 (5 bases). The CDR3: CASSPSGATNEKLFF. DNA for the CDR3: TGTGCCAGCAGCCCCTCGGGGGCAACTAATGAAAAACTGTTTTTT.